These T cell receptor beta chains were read from a single sample in a study of T cells in Graves' hyperthyroidism and ophthalmopathy. TCRdb called the multiplex PCR reads again in MiXCR, with one record for every CDR3 protein. The repertoire consists of approximately 600,000 distinct CDR3 sequences, with approximately 15% occurring once and the leading ten covering 3.5% to 4.5%. The specimen sequenced was blood. The source is a woman between 40 and 50 years old with Graves' ophthalmopathy. The CDR3 runs from the conserved cysteine through the conserved F or W. A D gene is named only where the DNA matches it firmly.

CDR3	V	D
CASSSRGSSTEAFF	TRBV3-1	NA
CASSMSRETGYGYTF	TRBV19	NA
CAWNQGGTSGSVYEQYF	TRBV30	TRBD2
CAWGTSYEQYF	TRBV30	NA
CASSPTSGMTGELFF	TRBV7-2	TRBD2
CATYISLRIEGETQYF	TRBV6-2/TRBV6-3	NA
CASSLVGLAGTGELFF	TRBV11-3	TRBD2
CASSYSELSDYGYTF	TRBV6-9	NA
CASSPPAVGSYNQPQHF	TRBV4-3	NA
CASSAATANTEAFF	TRBV28	NA
CASSQDKGRIEAFF	TRBV4-3	NA